Listed here are 4 T cell receptor beta chains from one sample, sequenced in a study of blood T cell repertoires in COVID-19 (dated by TCRdb to the early 2020s). Library preparation was by the immunoSEQ multiplex PCR assay. TCRdb provides this immuneACCESS table in a form limited to in-frame rearrangements. Some clones are lacking; in checked studies, under half of them reflect an unresolved V gene, and why the rest are absent is not known. In this sample the table shows about 310,000 clones, roughly 91% of which occur a single time. Together, the top ten hold over 9% of the sample. Sample: PBMCs or T cells enriched from blood (not recorded which). The receptors shown here come from a woman aged 25 to 39 who had recovered from COVID-19.

CDR3 sequence: CASSETNRAHLWKLFF. CDR3 DNA: TGCGCCAGCAGTGAGACCAACAGGGCCCACCTTTGGAAACTGTTTTTT. This chain links TRBV10-2 with TRBJ1-4, with D possibly being TRBD1 (6 bases). CDR1 WSHSY and CDR2 SAAADI come from the germline V gene. This CDR3 comprises 16 residues. V dropped 2 bases and J dropped 11 bases, with 21 bases sitting between them.

CDR3 loop: CASRVLGGNEQFF. CDR3 DNA sequence: TGTGCCAGCAGAGTACTAGGGGGCAATGAGCAGTTCTTC. V is TRBV7-2 and J is TRBJ2-1, with D perhaps matching TRBD1 (6 bases). Trimming removed 6 bases from V and 6 bases from J, with 12 bases in between. The CDR3 extends over 13 amino acids. Per the germline V gene, CDR1 is SGHTA and CDR2 is FQGNSA.

The chain employs TRBV28 and TRBJ1-6, with 11 bases identical to TRBD1. CDR1 and CDR2 (germline): MDHEN, SYDVKM. Unmatched junction bases numbered 23, after V lost 7 bases and J lost 15 bases. The CDR3 spans 18 residues. The CDR3 sequence: CASTESSSRDRGNGGLHF. CDR3 in DNA: TGTGCCAGCACCGAATCCTCAAGCCGGGACAGGGGGAATGGAGGCCTCCACTTT.

This chain connects TRBV19 to TRBJ2-7, with D possibly TRBD2 on 6 matching bases. CDR3 size: 14 residues. The V end lost 4 bases, the J end lost 0 bases, and 10 bases lay between the germline ends. The V gene's germline CDR1 is LNHDA and CDR2 SQIVND (reference sequence). The DNA for the CDR3 is TGTGCCAGTAGTAAACGGGAGAGCTCCTACGAGCAGTACTTC. It codes for CASSKRESSYEQYF.